These T cell receptor beta chains were read from a single sample in a study of CD8 T cells in ankylosing spondylitis. TCRdb reanalysed the 5' RACE reads using MiXCR and keeps one entry per CDR3 protein. The data hold 450,000 to 550,000 distinct CDR3 sequences, with approximately 5% observed a single time. The source material was blood, either unsorted or a sorted T cell fraction (not recorded which). These receptors all stem from a male donor with ankylosing spondylitis. Both conserved end residues are part of each CDR3. A D gene is named only where the DNA matches it firmly. Only part of the rows carry a size: once, few, many, or a class if the clone is expanded.

V,size,D,J,CDR3,DNA
TRBV12-3/TRBV12-4,few,TRBD2,TRBJ2-5,CASRYQGTSGFYQETQYF,TGTGCCAGCAGATACCAAGGGACTAGCGGGTTCTACCAAGAGACCCAGTACTTC
TRBV7-8,-,-,TRBJ2-1,CASSRTEGEQFF,TGTGCCAGCAGCCGTACGGAGGGTGAGCAGTTCTTC
TRBV18,-,-,TRBJ2-3,CASSAPRARSTDTQYF,TGTGCCAGCTCAGCACCCAGGGCGCGATCCACAGATACGCAGTATTTT
TRBV5-1,many,-,TRBJ1-1,CASSLEVPVNTEAFF,TGCGCCAGCAGCTTGGAAGTCCCCGTGAACACTGAAGCTTTCTTT
TRBV20-1,many,-,TRBJ1-5,CSAGNQGLDQPQHF,TGCAGTGCTGGCAATCAGGGGCTAGATCAGCCCCAGCATTTT
TRBV5-1,many,-,TRBJ2-7,CASSLRGDSYEQYF,TGCGCCAGCAGTTTGAGGGGGGACTCCTACGAGCAGTACTTC
TRBV24-1,many,-,TRBJ2-4,CATSDLNDGVDIQYF,TGTGCCACCAGTGATTTGAACGACGGAGTTGACATTCAGTACTTC
TRBV5-1,many,TRBD1,TRBJ2-7,CASSPTQGGPYEQYF,TGCGCCAGCAGCCCCACTCAAGGGGGCCCCTACGAGCAGTACTTC
TRBV20-1,many,-,TRBJ1-5,CSAGTRISPQHF,TGCAGTGCGGGGACAAGAATCAGCCCCCAGCATTTT
TRBV10-3,many,-,TRBJ1-1,CAISLGTSDAFF,TGTGCCATCAGTTTAGGGACATCAGATGCTTTCTTT
TRBV29-1,many,-,TRBJ1-1,CSVEWVLGEGTEAFF,TGCAGCGTTGAATGGGTCCTGGGGGAGGGCACTGAAGCTTTCTTT
TRBV29-1,many,-,TRBJ2-4,CSVGTLAKNIQYF,TGCAGCGTTGGGACTCTAGCCAAAAACATTCAGTACTTC
TRBV10-3,-,-,TRBJ1-1,CAISESRGATEAFF,TGTGCCATCAGTGAGTCTCGGGGGGCGACTGAAGCTTTCTTT
TRBV20-1,many,-,TRBJ2-5,CSARPIKRVQETQYF,TGCAGTGCTAGGCCCATTAAGCGGGTTCAAGAGACCCAGTACTTC
TRBV5-1,many,-,TRBJ2-3,CASSLSGGVLDTQYF,TGCGCCAGCAGCTTGTCAGGGGGGGTTTTGGATACGCAGTATTTT
TRBV4-1,-,-,TRBJ1-1,CASSPGPQGPEAFF,TGCGCCAGCAGCCCGGGACCGCAAGGGCCCGAAGCTTTCTTT
TRBV5-1,many,-,TRBJ2-3,CASSPRAIGDTQYF,TGCGCCAGCAGCCCCCGGGCCATCGGGGATACGCAGTATTTT
TRBV12-3/TRBV12-4,many,TRBD1,TRBJ2-2,CASSHPGTELTGELFF,TGTGCCAGCAGTCATCCCGGGACAGAACTCACCGGGGAGCTGTTTTTT
TRBV18,-,TRBD1,TRBJ2-7,CASSLNRGLGHEQYF,TGTGCCAGCTCCCTAAACAGGGGCCTGGGGCACGAGCAGTACTTC
TRBV5-1,-,-,TRBJ2-2,CASSLWTNTGELFF,TGCGCCAGCAGCTTGTGGACAAACACCGGGGAGCTGTTTTTT
TRBV9,many,TRBD2,TRBJ2-1,CASSKDVSSGLREQFF,TGTGCCAGCAGTAAAGACGTATCTAGCGGGCTTCGGGAGCAGTTCTTC
TRBV11-1,-,TRBD1,TRBJ2-6,CASGDRALSGANVLTF,TGTGCCAGCGGGGACAGGGCCCTTTCGGGGGCCAACGTCCTGACTTTC
TRBV7-2,many,-,TRBJ2-1,CASSPDPSDEQFF,TGTGCCAGCAGCCCCGATCCTAGCGATGAGCAGTTCTTC
TRBV5-5,many,TRBD1,TRBJ1-6,CASSFYTGGAYPPLHF,TGTGCCAGCAGCTTTTATACAGGGGGCGCGTATCCACCCCTCCACTTT
TRBV11-2,-,-,TRBJ2-7,CASSREMGEQYF,TGTGCCAGCAGCCGGGAAATGGGAGAGCAGTACTTC
TRBV10-3,many,-,TRBJ1-1,CAISNGGGTEAFF,TGTGCCATCAGTAACGGCGGCGGCACTGAAGCTTTCTTT
TRBV27,many,-,TRBJ1-2,CASSLPGGEGGYTF,TGTGCCAGCAGTTTACCTGGGGGTGAGGGTGGCTACACCTTC
TRBV28,few,-,TRBJ1-5,CASRTVYQPQHF,TGTGCCAGCCGGACAGTGTATCAGCCCCAGCATTTT
TRBV4-2,many,-,TRBJ2-2,CASSQTTANTGELFF,TGTGCCAGCAGCCAAACGACGGCGAACACCGGGGAGCTGTTTTTT
TRBV20-1,-,-,TRBJ1-1,CSARGTANTEALF,TGCAGTGCTAGAGGGACAGCGAACACTGAAGCTCTCTTT
TRBV14,few,-,TRBJ1-1,CASSQDQYMRHTEAFF,TGTGCCAGCAGCCAAGATCAGTACATGAGGCACACTGAAGCTTTCTTT
TRBV6-1,many,-,TRBJ2-7,CASSPVQTYEQYF,TGTGCCAGCAGCCCCGTACAGACCTACGAGCAGTACTTC
TRBV4-1,many,-,TRBJ1-1,CASSQDLLIGVGENTEAFF,TGCGCCAGCAGCCAAGATCTGTTGATAGGAGTCGGCGAGAACACTGAAGCTTTCTTT
TRBV7-3,many,-,TRBJ1-1,CASSLIAGGSLNTEAFF,TGTGCCAGCAGCTTAATAGCCGGCGGAAGCCTCAACACTGAAGCTTTCTTT
TRBV20-1,many,-,TRBJ2-7,CSARDRNSRGTFYEQYF,TGCAGTGCTAGAGATAGGAACAGCCGAGGGACATTTTACGAGCAGTACTTC
TRBV5-1,many,TRBD2,TRBJ2-4,CASSGSGGDIQYF,TGCGCCAGCAGCGGTTCCGGGGGGGACATTCAGTACTTC
TRBV12-3/TRBV12-4,many,TRBD1,TRBJ1-3,CASSYLTGASGNTIYF,TGTGCCAGCAGTTACCTGACAGGGGCATCTGGAAACACCATATATTTT
TRBV5-6,many,-,TRBJ2-3,CASSGYPDTQYF,TGTGCCAGCAGCGGATACCCAGATACGCAGTATTTT
TRBV7-8,many,TRBD2,TRBJ2-1,CASSLVGLINEQFF,TGTGCCAGCAGCTTAGTGGGACTAATAAATGAGCAGTTCTTC
TRBV10-3,many,TRBD2,TRBJ2-1,CAISDPGGTSVGNEQFF,TGTGCCATCAGTGACCCTGGAGGGACTAGCGTTGGCAATGAGCAGTTCTTC
TRBV11-2,many,-,TRBJ1-4,CASSSLGAFDEKLFF,TGTGCCAGCAGCTCTCTCGGGGCCTTTGATGAAAAACTGTTTTTT
TRBV24-1,many,-,TRBJ2-7,CATSESGLDPYEQYF,TGTGCCACCAGTGAATCCGGGTTGGACCCCTACGAGCAGTACTTC
TRBV7-2,many,TRBD1,TRBJ1-4,CASSATGLTNEKLFF,TGTGCCAGCAGCGCGACAGGGCTCACTAATGAAAAACTGTTTTTT
TRBV12-3/TRBV12-4,many,-,TRBJ1-1,CASSFGPDGSNTEAFF,TGTGCCAGCAGTTTTGGGCCGGACGGTTCGAACACTGAAGCTTTCTTT
TRBV28,many,TRBD2,TRBJ2-1,CASSQLAGGLSYNEQFF,TGTGCCAGCAGTCAACTAGCGGGGGGCCTCTCCTACAATGAGCAGTTCTTC